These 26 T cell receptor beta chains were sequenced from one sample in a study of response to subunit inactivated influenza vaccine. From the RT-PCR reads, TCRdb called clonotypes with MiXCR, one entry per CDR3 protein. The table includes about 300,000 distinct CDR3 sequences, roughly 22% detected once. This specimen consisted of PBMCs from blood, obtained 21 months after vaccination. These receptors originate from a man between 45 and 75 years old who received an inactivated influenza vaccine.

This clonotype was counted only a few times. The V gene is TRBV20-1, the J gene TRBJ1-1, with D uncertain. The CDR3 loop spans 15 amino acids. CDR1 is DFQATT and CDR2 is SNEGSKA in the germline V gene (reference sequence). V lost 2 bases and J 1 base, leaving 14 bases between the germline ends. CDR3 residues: CSARSTNTRNTEAFF. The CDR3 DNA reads TGCAGTGCTAGATCTACTAACACGCGGAACACTGAAGCTTTCTTT.

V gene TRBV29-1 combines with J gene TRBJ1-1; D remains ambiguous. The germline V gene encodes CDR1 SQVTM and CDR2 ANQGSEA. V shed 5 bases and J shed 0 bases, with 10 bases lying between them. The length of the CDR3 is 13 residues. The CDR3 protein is CSVTDTLNTEAFF. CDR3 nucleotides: TGCAGCGTTACCGACACCTTGAACACTGAAGCTTTCTTT.

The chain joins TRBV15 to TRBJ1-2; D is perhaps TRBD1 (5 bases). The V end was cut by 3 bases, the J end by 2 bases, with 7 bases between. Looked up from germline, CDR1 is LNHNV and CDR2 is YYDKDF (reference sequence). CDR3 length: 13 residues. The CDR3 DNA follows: TGTGCCACCAGCAGCGACAGAAACTATGGCTACACCTTC. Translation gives CATSSDRNYGYTF. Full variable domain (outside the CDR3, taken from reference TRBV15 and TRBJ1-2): DAMVIQNPRYQVTQFGKPVTLSCSQTLNHNVMYWYQQKSSQAPKLLFHYYDKDFNNEADTPDNFQSRRPNTSFCFLDIRSPGLGDTAMYLCATSSDRNYGYTFGSGTRLTVV.

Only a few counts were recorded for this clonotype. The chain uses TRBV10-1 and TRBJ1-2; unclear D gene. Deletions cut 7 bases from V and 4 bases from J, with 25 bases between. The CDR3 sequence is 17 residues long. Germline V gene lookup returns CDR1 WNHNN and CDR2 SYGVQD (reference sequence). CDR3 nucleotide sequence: TGCGCCAGCACCGGCCCTTTGGCTCCAAAGTTCACCTATGGCTACACCTTC. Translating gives CASTGPLAPKFTYGYTF.

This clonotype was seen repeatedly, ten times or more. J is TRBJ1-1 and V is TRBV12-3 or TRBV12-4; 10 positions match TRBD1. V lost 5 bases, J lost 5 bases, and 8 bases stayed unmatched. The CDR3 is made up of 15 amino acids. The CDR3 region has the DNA TGTGCCAGCAGTCTTCTAGGACAGGGGGGGACTGAAGCTTTCTTT. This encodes CASSLLGQGGTEAFF.

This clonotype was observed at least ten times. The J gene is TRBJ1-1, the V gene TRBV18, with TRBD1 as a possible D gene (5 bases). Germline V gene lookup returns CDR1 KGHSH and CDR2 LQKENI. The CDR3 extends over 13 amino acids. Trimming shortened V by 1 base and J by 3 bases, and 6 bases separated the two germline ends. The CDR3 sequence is CASSPRGDTEAFF. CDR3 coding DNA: TGTGCCAGCTCACCACGAGGGGACACTGAAGCTTTCTTT.

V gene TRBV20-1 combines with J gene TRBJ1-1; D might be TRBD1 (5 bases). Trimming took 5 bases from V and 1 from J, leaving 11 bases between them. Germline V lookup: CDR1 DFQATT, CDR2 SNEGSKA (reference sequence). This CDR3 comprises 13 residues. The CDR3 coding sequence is TGCAGTGCTTGGAGGGACTCGAACACTGAAGCTTTCTTT. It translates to CSAWRDSNTEAFF.

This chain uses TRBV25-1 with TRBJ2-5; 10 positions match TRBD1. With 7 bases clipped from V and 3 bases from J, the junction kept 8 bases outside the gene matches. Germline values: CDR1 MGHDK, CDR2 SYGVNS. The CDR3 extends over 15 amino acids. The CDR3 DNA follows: TGTGCCAGCACATTTACCGGGACAGGGGAAGAGACCCAGTACTTC. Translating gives CASTFTGTGEETQYF.

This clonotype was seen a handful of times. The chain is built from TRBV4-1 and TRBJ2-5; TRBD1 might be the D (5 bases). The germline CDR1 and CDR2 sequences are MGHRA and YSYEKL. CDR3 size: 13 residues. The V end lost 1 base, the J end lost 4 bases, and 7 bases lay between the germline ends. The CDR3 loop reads CASSQGQLETQYF. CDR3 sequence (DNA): TGCGCCAGCAGCCAAGGACAGCTAGAGACCCAGTACTTC.

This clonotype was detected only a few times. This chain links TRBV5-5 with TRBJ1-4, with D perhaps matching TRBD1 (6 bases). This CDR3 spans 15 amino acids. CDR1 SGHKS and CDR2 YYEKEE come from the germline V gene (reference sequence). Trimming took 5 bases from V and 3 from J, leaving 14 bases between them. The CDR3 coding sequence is TGTGCCAGCAGTTTACAGGGATCGGCTAATGAAAAACTGTTTTTT. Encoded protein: CASSLQGSANEKLFF. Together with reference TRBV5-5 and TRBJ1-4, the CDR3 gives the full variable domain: DAGVTQSPTHLIKTRGQQVTLRCSPISGHKSVSWYQQVLGQGPQFIFQYYEKEERGRGNFPDRFSARQFPNYSSELNVNALLLGDSALYLCASSLQGSANEKLFFGSGTQLSVL.

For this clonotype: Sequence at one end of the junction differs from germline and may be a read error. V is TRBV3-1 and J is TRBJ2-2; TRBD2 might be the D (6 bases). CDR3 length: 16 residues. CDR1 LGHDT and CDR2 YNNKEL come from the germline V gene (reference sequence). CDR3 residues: CASCQEWGREAGELFF. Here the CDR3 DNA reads TGTGCCAGCTGCCAAGAATGGGGTAGGGAGGCCGGGGAGCTGTTTTTT.

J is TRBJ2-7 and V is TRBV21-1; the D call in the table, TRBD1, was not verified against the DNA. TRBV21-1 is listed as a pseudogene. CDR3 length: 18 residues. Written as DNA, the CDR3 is TGTGCCAGCAGCTCGAGGGGGACAGGGGGCGAGGAATACTACGAGCAGTACTTC. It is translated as CASSSRGTGGEEYYEQYF.

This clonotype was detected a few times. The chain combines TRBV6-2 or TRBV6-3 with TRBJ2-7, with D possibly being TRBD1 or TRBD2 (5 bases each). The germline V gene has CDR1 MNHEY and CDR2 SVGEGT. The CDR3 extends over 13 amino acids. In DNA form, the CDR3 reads TGTGCTACACGGGGACGGATATCCTACGAGCAGTACTTC. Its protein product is CATRGRISYEQYF.

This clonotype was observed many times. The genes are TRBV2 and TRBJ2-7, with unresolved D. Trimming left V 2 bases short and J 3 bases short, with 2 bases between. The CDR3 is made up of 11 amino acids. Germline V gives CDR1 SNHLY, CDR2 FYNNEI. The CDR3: CASSEFYEQYF. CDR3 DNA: TGTGCCAGCAGTGAATTCTACGAGCAGTACTTC.

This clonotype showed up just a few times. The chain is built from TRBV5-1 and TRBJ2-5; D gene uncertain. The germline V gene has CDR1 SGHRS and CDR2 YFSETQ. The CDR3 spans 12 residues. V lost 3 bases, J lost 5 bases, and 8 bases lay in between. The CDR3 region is CASSSGWETQYF. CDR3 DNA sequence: TGCGCCAGCAGCTCGGGTTGGGAGACCCAGTACTTC.

The CDR3: CASSGPGASRTDTQYF. CDR3 sequence (DNA): TGTGCCAGCAGTGGTCCGGGGGCGTCTAGGACAGATACGCAGTATTTT. The J gene is TRBJ2-3, the V gene TRBV2, with D possibly being TRBD1 or TRBD2 (6 bases each). CDR1 is SNHLY, CDR2 FYNNEI, per germline. Trimming left V 4 bases short and J 3 bases short, with 17 bases between. This CDR3 spans 16 amino acids.

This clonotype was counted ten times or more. CDR3 sequence (DNA): TGTGCCAGCAGCTCCCGGGGGGATCGGGGCTACACCTTC. Its translation is CASSSRGDRGYTF. The V call is TRBV7-6, the J call TRBJ1-2; D may be TRBD1 (5 bases). The V and J ends lost 4 bases and 8 bases respectively, with 14 bases between them. CDR1 and CDR2 (germline): SGHVS, FNYEAQ. The CDR3 totals 13 residues.

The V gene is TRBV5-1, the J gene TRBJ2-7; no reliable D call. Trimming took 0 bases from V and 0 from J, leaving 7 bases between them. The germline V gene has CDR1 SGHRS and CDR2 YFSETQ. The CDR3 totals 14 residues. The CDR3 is CASSLGPGSYEQYF. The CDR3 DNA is TGCGCCAGCAGCTTGGGACCGGGCTCCTACGAGCAGTACTTC.

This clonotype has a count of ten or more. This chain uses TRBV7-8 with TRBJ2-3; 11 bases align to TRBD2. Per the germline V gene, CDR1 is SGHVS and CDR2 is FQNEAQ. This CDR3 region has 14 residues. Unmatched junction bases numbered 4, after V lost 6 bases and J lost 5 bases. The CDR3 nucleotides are TGTGCCAGCAGTCTTAGCGGGGGGGTAGATACGCAGTATTTT. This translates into CASSLSGGVDTQYF. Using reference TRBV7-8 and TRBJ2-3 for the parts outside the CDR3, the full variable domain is GAGVSQSPRYKVAKRGQDVALRCDPISGHVSLFWYQQALGQGPEFLTYFQNEAQLDKSGLPSDRFFAERPEGSVSTLKIQRTQQEDSAVYLCASSLSGGVDTQYFGPGTRLTVL.

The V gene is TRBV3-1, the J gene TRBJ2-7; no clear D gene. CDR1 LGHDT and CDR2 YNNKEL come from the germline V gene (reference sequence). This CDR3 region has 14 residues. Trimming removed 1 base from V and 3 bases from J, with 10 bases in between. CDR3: CASSQVVGDYEQYF. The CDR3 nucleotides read TGTGCCAGCAGCCAAGTAGTCGGAGACTACGAGCAGTACTTC.

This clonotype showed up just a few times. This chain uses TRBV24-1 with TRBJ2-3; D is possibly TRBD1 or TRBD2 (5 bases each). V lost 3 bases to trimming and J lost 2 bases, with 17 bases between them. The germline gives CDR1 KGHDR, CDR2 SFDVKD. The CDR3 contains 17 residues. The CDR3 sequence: CATSDVRQGDVTDTQYF. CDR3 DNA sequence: TGTGCCACCAGTGATGTACGACAAGGGGACGTCACAGATACGCAGTATTTT.

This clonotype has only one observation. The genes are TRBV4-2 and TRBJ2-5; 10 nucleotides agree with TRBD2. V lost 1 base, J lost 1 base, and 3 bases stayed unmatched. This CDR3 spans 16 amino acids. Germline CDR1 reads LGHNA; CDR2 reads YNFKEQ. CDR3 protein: CASSQVASGGQETQYF. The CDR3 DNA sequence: TGTGCCAGCAGCCAAGTAGCTAGCGGGGGCCAAGAGACCCAGTACTTC.

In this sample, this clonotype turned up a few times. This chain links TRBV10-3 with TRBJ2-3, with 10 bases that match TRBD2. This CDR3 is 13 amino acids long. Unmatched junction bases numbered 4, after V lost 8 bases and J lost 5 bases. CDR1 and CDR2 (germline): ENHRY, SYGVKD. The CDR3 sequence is CAIQAGGGDTQYF. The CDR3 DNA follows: TGTGCCATCCAAGCGGGGGGGGGAGATACGCAGTATTTT.

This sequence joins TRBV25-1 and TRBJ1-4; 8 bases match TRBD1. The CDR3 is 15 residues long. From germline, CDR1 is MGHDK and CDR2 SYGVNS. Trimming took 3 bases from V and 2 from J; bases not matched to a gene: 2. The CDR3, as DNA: TGTGCCAGCAGTGAGGGACAGGTCACTAATGAAAAACTGTTTTTT. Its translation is CASSEGQVTNEKLFF.

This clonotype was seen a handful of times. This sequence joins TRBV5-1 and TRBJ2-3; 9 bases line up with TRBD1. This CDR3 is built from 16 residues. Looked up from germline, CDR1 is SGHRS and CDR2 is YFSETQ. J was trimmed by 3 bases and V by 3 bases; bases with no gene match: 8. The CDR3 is CASSSGTGLRTDTQYF. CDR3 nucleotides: TGCGCCAGCAGCTCGGGGACAGGGTTAAGGACAGATACGCAGTATTTT.

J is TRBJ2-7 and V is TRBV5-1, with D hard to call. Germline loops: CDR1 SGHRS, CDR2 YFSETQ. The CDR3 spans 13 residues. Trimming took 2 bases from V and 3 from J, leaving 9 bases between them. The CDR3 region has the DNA TGCGCCAGCAGCTTCCGGGCCAACTACGAGCAGTACTTC. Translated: CASSFRANYEQYF.